This paragraph reports one T cell receptor (beta chain). Its antigen is not known. The sample originates from a study of radiotherapy plus CTLA-4 blockade in lung cancer. For the study at large: Patients showed objective responses in 15% to 20% of cases and disease control in approximately 28%. Study-level findings and limits: Early blood T cell clone changes and increased post-radiation serum interferon-beta were reportedly the strongest response predictors.

The data were produced by immunoSEQ multiplex PCR, yet TCRdb's version contains in-frame clones alone and is incomplete. The sample yields about 28,000 clones, almost 80% seen once. The CDR3 is 13 amino acids. V was clipped by 1 base and J by 8 bases, with 11 bases between them. V gene TRBV23-1 combines with J gene TRBJ1-2; a weak D match, TRBD1 (6 bases). TRBV23-1 is noted as an ORF with a role that remains uncertain. This clonotype originated in a human donor with non-small cell lung cancer who had stable disease on radiotherapy plus ipilimumab. Sequenced material: peripheral blood, taken from a patient treated with radiotherapy plus ipilimumab. CDR3 sequence reads: CASSQFPGVGYTF. As DNA, the CDR3 is TGCGCCAGCAGTCAATTCCCAGGGGTAGGCTACACCTTC.